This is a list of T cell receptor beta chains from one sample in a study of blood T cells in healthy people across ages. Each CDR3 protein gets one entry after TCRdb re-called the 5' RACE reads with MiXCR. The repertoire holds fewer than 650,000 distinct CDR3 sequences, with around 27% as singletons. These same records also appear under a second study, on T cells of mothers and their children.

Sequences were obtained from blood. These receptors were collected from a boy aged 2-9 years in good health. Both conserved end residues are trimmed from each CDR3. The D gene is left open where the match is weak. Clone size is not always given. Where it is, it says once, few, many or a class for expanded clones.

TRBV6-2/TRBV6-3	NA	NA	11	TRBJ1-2	ASSYSARVDYT
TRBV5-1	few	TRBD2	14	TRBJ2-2	ASSLWASGNTGELF
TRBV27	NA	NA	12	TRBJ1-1	ASSFKSANTEAF
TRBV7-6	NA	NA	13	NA	ASSLGSSAYNEQF
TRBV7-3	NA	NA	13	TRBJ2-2	ASSSSQNDHGELF
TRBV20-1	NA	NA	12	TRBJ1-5	SARAPTGSQPQH
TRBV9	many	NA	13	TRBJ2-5	ASSVNLREGETQY
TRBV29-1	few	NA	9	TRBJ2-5	SIAGTGTQY
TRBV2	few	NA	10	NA	ASIVGRNEQF
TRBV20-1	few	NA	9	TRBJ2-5	SAPLSGTQY
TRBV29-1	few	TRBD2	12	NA	SFRSGSTSYEQY
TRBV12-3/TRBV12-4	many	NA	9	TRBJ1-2	ASSLGYGYT
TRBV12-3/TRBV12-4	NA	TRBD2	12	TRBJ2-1	ASSRTSGTYEQF
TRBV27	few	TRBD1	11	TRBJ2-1	ASSSGQNPEQF
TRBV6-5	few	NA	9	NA	ASTLGNEQF
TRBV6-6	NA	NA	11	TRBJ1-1	AGSYGPNTEAF
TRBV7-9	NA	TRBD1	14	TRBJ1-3	ASSLRQGTAGNTIY
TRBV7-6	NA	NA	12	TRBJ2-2	ASSLEPVWRELF
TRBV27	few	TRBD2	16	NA	ASSLSSPSAGGPYEQY
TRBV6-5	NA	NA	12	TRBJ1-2	ASRAGWPSYGYT
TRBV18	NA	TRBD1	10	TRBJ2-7	AVITGAYEQY
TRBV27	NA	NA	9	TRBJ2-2	ASERSGELF
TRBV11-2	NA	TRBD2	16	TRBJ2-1	ASSTNPLAGYTYNEQF
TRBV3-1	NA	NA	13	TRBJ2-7	ASSRSRSAYYEQY
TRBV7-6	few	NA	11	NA	ASSLEEGTEQF
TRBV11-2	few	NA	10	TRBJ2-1	ASSFEVGEQF
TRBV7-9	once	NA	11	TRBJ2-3	ASGGAITDTQY
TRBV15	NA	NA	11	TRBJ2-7	ATSGGLPDEQY
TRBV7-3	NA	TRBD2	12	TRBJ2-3	ASPRAGGTDTQY
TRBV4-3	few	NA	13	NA	ASSQDVQSTYEQY
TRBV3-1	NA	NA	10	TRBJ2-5	ASSRSVPMQY